The 22 T cell receptor beta chains listed next were all sequenced from one sample in a study of T-cell reconstitution after alpha-beta-depleted transplantation in children. Preparation of the TCRbeta library used unique molecular identifiers. In TCRdb, the PCR reads were re-called with MiXCR into one record per CDR3 protein. The sample includes approximately 300,000 distinct CDR3 sequences, around 9.1% of them seen just once. The sample here was PBMCs, taken before TCRalphabeta/CD19-depleted stem cell transplant. The receptors shown here come from a boy younger than two with acute myeloid leukemia, due to receive a stem cell transplant.

This clonotype was counted ten times or more. The chain carries TRBV6-1 and TRBJ1-6, with TRBD1 matching over 11 bases. This CDR3 contains 15 residues. V was pared by 7 bases and J by 9 bases, with 8 bases of the junction left unmatched. Germline-derived CDR1 and CDR2 are MNHNS and SASEGT. The CDR3 protein is CASTTRTGGRSPLHF. CDR3 DNA: TGTGCCAGCACCACCCGGACAGGGGGCCGTTCACCCCTCCACTTT.

Many counts were recorded for this clonotype. The chain has TRBV5-4 and TRBJ2-3, with D possibly TRBD2 on 7 matching bases. CDR1 and CDR2 from the germline V gene are SGHNT and YYREEE (reference sequence). CDR3 size: 14 residues. V was clipped by 2 bases and J by 11 bases, with 18 bases between them. CDR3 region: CASSFLAGATGQYF. The CDR3 coding sequence is TGTGCCAGCAGCTTTCTCGCGGGAGCGACAGGGCAGTATTTT.

In this sample, this clonotype turned up many times. The rearrangement joins TRBV28 to TRBJ2-5; 9 bases are shared with TRBD2. The germline CDR1 and CDR2 sequences are MDHEN and SYDVKM. This CDR3 has 16 residues. V lost 5 bases, J lost 1 base, and 8 bases stayed unmatched. CDR3 amino acids: CASSPLAGDRQETQYF. CDR3 bases: TGTGCCAGCAGTCCCTTAGCGGGGGACCGCCAAGAGACCCAGTACTTC.

This clonotype has a count of ten or more. The V call is TRBV12-5, the J call TRBJ2-3; 10 bases are shared with TRBD1. This CDR3 region has 16 residues. V trimming: 5 bases; J trimming: 3 bases; junction bases outside the gene matches: 8. Germline values: CDR1 LGHNT, CDR2 FRNRAP. CDR3 DNA: TGTGCTAGTGGTCCCTCCGGGACAGGGGAAACAGATACGCAGTATTTT. It translates to CASGPSGTGETDTQYF. Looking up the rest from reference TRBV12-5 and TRBJ2-3 gives the full variable domain: DARVTQTPRHKVTEMGQEVTMRCQPILGHNTVFWYRQTMMQGLELLAYFRNRAPLDDSGMPKDRFSAEMPDATLATLKIQPSEPRDSAVYFCASGPSGTGETDTQYFGPGTRLTVL.

As regards this clonotype: A read error may be the cause here, since a much bigger clone is one base away. The rearrangement joins TRBV13 to TRBJ2-7, with D uncertain. This CDR3 has 15 amino acids. Germline values: CDR1 PRHDT, CDR2 FYEKMQ (reference sequence). The V end lost 0 bases, the J end lost 1 base, and 10 bases lay between the germline ends. CDR3 DNA sequence: TGTGCCAGCAGCTTAGGAAAAATAGCATCCTACGAGCAGTACTTC. Protein: CASSLGKIASYEQYF.

Of note for this clonotype: A much larger clone differs from this one at a single base, so this may be a read error. This sequence joins TRBV28 and TRBJ2-2; TRBD1 agrees at 11 bases. V gave up 6 bases and J gave up 6 bases; unmatched junction bases: 9. This CDR3 has 16 amino acids. Germline V gene lookup returns CDR1 MDHEN and CDR2 SYDVKM. The CDR3 nucleotides read TGTGCCAGCAGGGGCCCGGGACAGGGGGGGGCCGGGGAGCTGTTTTTT. Encoded protein: CASRGPGQGGAGELFF.

This clonotype was picked up a small number of times. V usage is TRBV6-5 and J usage is TRBJ2-4; TRBD2 matches at 10 bases. CDR1 MNHEY and CDR2 SVGAGI come from the germline V gene. There are 19 residues in the CDR3. V trimming: 2 bases; J trimming: 1 base; junction bases outside the gene matches: 11. The CDR3 region is CASSYGVAGGPGAKNIQYF. For the CDR3, the DNA is TGTGCCAGCAGTTACGGGGTAGCGGGAGGCCCCGGGGCCAAAAACATTCAGTACTTC.

This clonotype was counted many times. The rearrangement uses TRBV11-1 and TRBJ2-6; D possibly uses TRBD1 or TRBD2 (6 bases each). The CDR3 runs to 18 residues. Trimming cost V 8 bases and J 4 bases, with 24 bases left between them. Germline V gene data show CDR1 as SGHAT and CDR2 as FQDESV (reference sequence). CDR3 protein: CASPLSSSGGAGANVLTF. Written as DNA, the CDR3 is TGTGCCAGCCCATTATCCTCCTCCGGGGGCGCCGGGGCCAACGTCCTGACTTTC.

V usage is TRBV7-9 and J usage is TRBJ2-5; 7 positions agree with TRBD1. V trimming: 5 bases; J trimming: 9 bases; junction bases outside the gene matches: 12. Germline V gives CDR1 SEHNR, CDR2 FQNEAQ (reference sequence). This CDR3 has 14 residues. CDR3 sequence: CASSVGQTKGPQYF. As DNA, the CDR3 is TGTGCCAGCAGCGTGGGACAGACGAAAGGGCCCCAGTACTTC.

This clonotype showed up many times. The chain carries TRBV20-1 and TRBJ1-2; TRBD1 is a possible D gene (5 bases). V gave up 5 bases and J gave up 1 base, with 11 bases separating them. This CDR3 comprises 13 residues. Germline V gives CDR1 DFQATT, CDR2 SNEGSKA (reference sequence). The CDR3 spells CSAPGPLNYGYTF. The CDR3 DNA sequence: TGCAGTGCTCCAGGGCCCCTTAACTATGGCTACACCTTC.

This clonotype has a count of ten or more. This chain joins TRBV4-3 and TRBJ2-7; TRBD2 agrees at 7 bases. CDR3 length: 15 residues. With 6 bases clipped from V and 0 bases from J, the junction kept 8 bases outside the gene matches. Germline loops: CDR1 LGHNA, CDR2 YSLEER. CDR3 in DNA: TGCGCCAGCAGTCTTGTCTGGGACTACTCCTACGAGCAGTACTTC. It yields the protein CASSLVWDYSYEQYF.

This clonotype occurred many times. J is TRBJ1-1 and V is TRBV11-2; no clear D gene. Trimming pared 1 base from V and 0 bases from J, leaving 9 bases between. This CDR3 is 15 amino acids long. Germline V gene data show CDR1 as SGHAT and CDR2 as FQNNGV. CDR3 residues: CASSLVRLMNTEAFF. In DNA form, the CDR3 reads TGTGCCAGCAGCTTAGTGAGGCTCATGAACACTGAAGCTTTCTTT.

The chain has TRBV28 and TRBJ2-6; a weak D match, TRBD2 (6 bases). Germline CDR1 is MDHEN and CDR2 is SYDVKM. The CDR3 length is 18 residues. V lost 6 bases and J lost 0, with 18 bases in between. The CDR3 nucleotides read TGTGCCAGCAGCCCAGCCGGGGGAAGCCGCTCTGGGGCCAACGTCCTGACTTTC. Residues: CASSPAGGSRSGANVLTF.

This clonotype was counted many times. The chain combines TRBV7-2 with TRBJ2-2; D unclear. The germline V gene has CDR1 SGHTA and CDR2 FQGNSA. Deletions cut 5 bases from V and 5 bases from J, with 6 bases between. The CDR3 spans 12 residues. For the CDR3, the DNA is TGTGCCAGCAGCGTATTAACCGGGGAGCTGTTTTTT. It specifies CASSVLTGELFF. The full variable domain, in which reference TRBV7-2 and TRBJ2-2 provide the parts outside the CDR3, is GAGVSQSPSNKVTEKGKDVELRCDPISGHTALYWYRQSLGQGLEFLIYFQGNSAPDKSGLPSDRFSAERTGGSVSTLTIQRTQQEDSAVYLCASSVLTGELFFGEGSRLTVL.

The sample holds a few counts of this clonotype. The rearrangement links TRBV30 to TRBJ2-3; 8 bases agree with TRBD1. Germline CDR1 and CDR2: GTSNPN and SVGIG (reference sequence). Losses at the gene ends were 1 base for V and 1 base for J; bases not matched to a gene: 4. This CDR3 has 15 residues. The CDR3 nucleotides are TGTGCCTGGAGTGCAGACAGGGGCGGCACAGATACGCAGTATTTT. Amino acid sequence: CAWSADRGGTDTQYF.

In the case of this clonotype: Given a much more abundant clone one base away, this may be a read error. The V call is TRBV20-1, the J call TRBJ1-5; D gene ambiguous. V lost 6 bases and J lost 4, with 10 bases in between. CDR1 DFQATT and CDR2 SNEGSKA come from the germline V gene (reference sequence). This CDR3 has 12 residues. CDR3 sequence (DNA): TGCAGTGCCAAGAACCGAAATCAGCCCCAGCATTTT. Translating it yields CSAKNRNQPQHF.

This clonotype was seen repeatedly, ten times or more. The rearrangement links TRBV4-2 to TRBJ2-1; the match to TRBD2 covers 11 bases. Germline V lookup: CDR1 LGHNA, CDR2 YNFKEQ. Trimming removed 0 bases from V and 4 bases from J; junction bases left unmatched: 8. The CDR3 is 18 residues long. CDR3 bases: TGTGCCAGCAGCCAAGAGAGTAGCGGGGGGGCACCTTACAATGAGCAGTTCTTC. Translating gives CASSQESSGGAPYNEQFF.

The sample holds many counts of this clonotype. This chain links TRBV5-8 with TRBJ2-2; no firm D call. CDR3 length: 17 amino acids. V was pared by 4 bases and J by 2 bases, with 18 bases between. CDR1 SGHTS and CDR2 YDEGEE come from the germline V gene. CDR3 protein: CASSIVQRVNNTGELFF. The CDR3 region has the DNA TGTGCCAGCAGCATCGTCCAAAGAGTCAACAACACCGGGGAGCTGTTTTTT.

The chain has TRBV5-1 and TRBJ2-7; D might be TRBD2 (6 bases). The V end lost 0 bases, the J end lost 1 base, and 17 bases lay between the germline ends. The germline gives CDR1 SGHRS, CDR2 YFSETQ. The CDR3 spans 17 residues. The CDR3 here is CASSLGWRGALSYEQYF. The CDR3 DNA reads TGCGCCAGCAGCTTGGGGTGGAGGGGAGCCCTTTCCTACGAGCAGTACTTC.

This clonotype was seen ten or more times. The rearrangement joins TRBV12-3 or TRBV12-4 to TRBJ1-1, with a weak D call TRBD1 (5 bases). This CDR3 is built from 13 residues. Trimming stripped 4 bases from V and 6 bases from J, with 12 bases between. The CDR3 sequence is CASSSLWTSEAFF. The CDR3 DNA is TGTGCCAGCAGTTCGCTCTGGACATCTGAAGCTTTCTTT.

There are many counts of this clonotype. The rearrangement links TRBV15 to TRBJ1-2; D is perhaps TRBD1 (6 bases). The V gene's germline CDR1 is LNHNV and CDR2 YYDKDF (reference sequence). Between the trimmed V and J ends, which lost 0 bases and 4 bases, there was a span of 15 bases. This CDR3 region has 16 residues. The CDR3 sequence: CATSRDLAGVGYGYTF. The CDR3 bases are TGTGCCACCAGCAGAGATTTGGCAGGGGTAGGCTATGGCTACACCTTC.

This clonotype was recorded many times. The rearrangement joins TRBV24-1 to TRBJ2-2; D tentatively reads TRBD1 or TRBD2 (5 bases each). V gave up 9 bases and J gave up 2 bases, with 18 bases separating them. This CDR3 is 16 amino acids long. Germline V gives CDR1 KGHDR, CDR2 SFDVKD. CDR3 loop: CATSGTAGLNTGELFF. As DNA, the CDR3 is TGTGCCACCTCTGGGACGGCCGGTCTTAACACCGGGGAGCTGTTTTTT.